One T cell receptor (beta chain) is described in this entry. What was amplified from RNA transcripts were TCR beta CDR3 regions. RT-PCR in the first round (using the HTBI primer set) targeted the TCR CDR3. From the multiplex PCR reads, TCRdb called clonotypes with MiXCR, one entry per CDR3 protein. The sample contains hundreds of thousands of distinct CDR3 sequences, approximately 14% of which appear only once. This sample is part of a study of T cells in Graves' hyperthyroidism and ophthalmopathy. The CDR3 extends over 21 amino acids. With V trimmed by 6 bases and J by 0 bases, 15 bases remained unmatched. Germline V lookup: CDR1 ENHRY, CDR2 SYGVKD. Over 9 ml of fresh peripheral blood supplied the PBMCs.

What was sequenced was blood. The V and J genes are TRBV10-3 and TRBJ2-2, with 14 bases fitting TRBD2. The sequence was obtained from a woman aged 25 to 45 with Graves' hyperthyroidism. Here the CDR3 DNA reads TGTGCCATCAGGGATCGAGGAGGCCTGACTAGCGGGGGGGCGAACACCGGGGAGCTGTTTTTT. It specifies CAIRDRGGLTSGGANTGELFF.